The entry below describes one T cell receptor (beta chain). The specificity of this receptor is unknown. No much larger clone exists at a distance of one base, and base qualities are not known. For sequencing, an Illumina HiSeq 1500 was employed. In TCRdb, the public reads were trimmed at Q25 with fastp and aligned with MiXCR, with productive beta chains retained. Identical CDR3 proteins give one entry, which carries the most common genes and DNA. The sample table records 100,000 or so distinct CDR3 sequences; 25% to 35% of these occur just once. The ten biggest clones cover 65% to 75% of the sample. The treatment or condition tag for this specimen amounts to: in vitro stimulation with specific CMV peptide epitopes to enrich CMV-specific T cells. This sample is part of a study of T cell repertoires in cytomegalovirus infection (dated by TCRdb to the late 2010s). Context from the whole study: Peptide stimulations targeted recently identified HLA-C-restricted CMV epitopes, whose presentation resists viral immunomodulation, together with well-studied HLA-B-restricted epitopes. Because public TCR beta signatures pointed to carriage of CMV infection together with the matching HLA type, the HLA type of each donor mattered for the analysis.

According to the germline V gene, CDR1 reads SGHVS and CDR2 reads FQNEAQ. After removal of 3 bases from V and 6 bases from J, the junction retains 10 bases not matched to a gene. Its CDR3 holds 15 amino acids, cysteine through phenylalanine. The sequence is cut down to CDR3 DNA, 45 bases in frame from base 1. The investigation overall reported the following: Cumulative frequency of public TCR beta family members discriminated carriers of CMV infection plus the relevant HLA type in this cohort and an independent roughly 320-donor cohort. The ex vivo response was dominated by HLA-C-restricted CMV-specific TCR beta clonotypes, which also provided the single most frequent clonotype in two of eight donors.

The sample in question was CD8+ T cells from cultured PBMCs, obtained from culture after CMV antigen stimulation. The sequence derives from a human donor in good health (CMV status not recorded). Some clones in this sample may be carry-over from other donors' samples. The chain links TRBV7-8 with TRBJ1-2, and 7 bases in between align with TRBD1. The CDR3 here reads CASSLPASGQNGYTF. The DNA sequence is as follows: TGTGCCAGCAGCTTGCCCGCCTCGGGACAGAATGGCTACACCTTC.